This entry concerns a single T cell receptor beta chain. The data originate from a study of blood T cell repertoires in COVID-19. Study details: Whether acute or convalescent, the COVID-19 samples came from the United States, Italy and Spain. T cells, B-cell-depleted T cells, or PBMCs provided the cDNA or gDNA that served as material.

Trimming took 3 bases from V and 2 from J, leaving 19 bases between them. CDR1 and CDR2 from the germline V gene are SEHNR and FQNEAQ (reference sequence). The CDR3 has 17 residues. Original methodology: Reference gene primers were amplified, and this amplification served to estimate nucleated cell counts. The table came from immunoSEQ multiplex PCR; TCRdb's copy has only in-frame clones and leaves some out. That table gives V, J and clone size, and the DNA gave D and trimming. There are about 120,000 clones in the sample; 70% to 80% occur only once, and 20% to 30% lies in the top ten. The sequenced sample consisted of peripheral blood. V usage is TRBV7-9 and J usage is TRBJ2-5, with D tentatively TRBD1 (5 bases). The receptor comes from a human donor in a cohort sampled during active COVID-19. CDR3 sequence: CASSLGQDSYFQETQYF. In DNA form, the CDR3 reads TGTGCCAGCAGCTTGGGGCAGGATAGCTACTTTCAAGAGACCCAGTACTTC. Full variable domain (missing parts from reference TRBV7-9 and TRBJ2-5): DTGVSQNPRHKITKRGQNVTFRCDPISEHNRLYWYRQTLGQGPEFLTYFQNEAQLEKSRLLSDRFSAERPKGSFSTLEIQRTEQGDSAMYLCASSLGQDSYFQETQYFGPGTRLLVL.